This T cell receptor beta chain originates from a study of blood T cell repertoires in COVID-19 (dated by TCRdb to about 2020). In terms of the full investigation: Samples covering the acute and convalescent phases of COVID-19 were provided by collaborators in the United States, Italy and Spain. The material from the prospective study consisted of cDNA or gDNA derived from T cells, B-cell-depleted T cells, or PBMCs. Deeply sampled blood TCRbeta repertoires from subjects exposed to, actively infected with, or recovered from COVID-19 were included in the dataset. The repertoires were released in a freely available public database meant as a resource for research on the immune response to SARS-CoV-2. Samples came from the ongoing ImmuneRACE study (first 160 participants) plus 1,254 subjects from 6 global collaborators. A de-identified subject ID, COVID-19 status, age in years and sex were almost always included in the sample metadata. Where HLA class I and class II types were available, the types were taken from metadata supplied by the sample provider, not from assay-based typing. General findings and caveats noted by the study authors: The quantity of clinical and demographic metadata differed by source and by participant and was supplied without curation.

Concerning this clone itself: Its antigen is currently not known. One base away there is no much larger clone; base qualities are not given.

The collaborating institutions used their own protocols to collect whole blood in K2EDTA tubes. For TCRbeta analysis, collaborators shipped samples as frozen whole blood, isolated PBMCs, or DNA extracted from either of those sample types. The germline V gene provides CDR1 SGHRS and CDR2 YFSETQ. The junction shows trimming of 4 bases on V and 1 base on J, plus 15 bases between the germline ends. Including the terminal cysteine and phenylalanine, the CDR3 comprises 15 residues. The CDR3 DNA has 45 bases and is translated from base 1. The immunoSEQ Assay, a bias-controlled multiplex PCR, was used to amplify TCRbeta CDR3 regions from genomic DNA. The paper's processing steps were these. Within the assay, amplification of reference gene primers was used to estimate how many nucleated cells each sample contained. Sequence reads were collapsed and filtered to measure the absolute abundance of every unique TCRbeta CDR3 rearrangement. For each sample, productive Simpson clonality was calculated as the square root of Simpson's diversity index over productive rearrangements. TCRdb obtained this table from immuneACCESS and retained in-frame rearrangements with V and J assigned. These tables miss some clones; where compared with another copy, unresolved V genes account for less than half of the shortfall, and the remainder is unexplained. That table is the source of V, J and clone size, and D and trimming were worked out from the DNA. The sample table holds 150,000 to 200,000 clones, of which roughly 86% were seen once. The ten largest clones add up to almost 1% of the sample.

The chain is encoded by TRBV5-1 joined to TRBJ2-7; D gene: possibly TRBD2, on 5 matching bases. The TCR was taken from a young man with acute or convalescent COVID-19. Sequences were obtained from peripheral blood. The CDR3 reads CASSETSKRSYEQYF. The DNA sequence is as follows: TGCGCCAGCAGCGAAACTAGTAAGAGGTCCTACGAGCAGTACTTC.